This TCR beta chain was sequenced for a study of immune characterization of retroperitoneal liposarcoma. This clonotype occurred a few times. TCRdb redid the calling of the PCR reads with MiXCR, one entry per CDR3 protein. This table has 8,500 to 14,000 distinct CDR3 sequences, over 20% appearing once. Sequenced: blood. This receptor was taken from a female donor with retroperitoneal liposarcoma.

CDR3: CASIPGDTGELFF. The CDR3, as DNA: TGTGCCAGCATTCCCGGGGACACCGGGGAGCTGTTTTTT. This chain uses TRBV6-1 with TRBJ2-2, with D possibly being TRBD2 (5 bases). CDR3 length equals 13 residues. Germline V gene data show CDR1 as MNHNS and CDR2 as SASEGT. Trimming removed 7 bases from V and 3 bases from J, with 9 bases in between.